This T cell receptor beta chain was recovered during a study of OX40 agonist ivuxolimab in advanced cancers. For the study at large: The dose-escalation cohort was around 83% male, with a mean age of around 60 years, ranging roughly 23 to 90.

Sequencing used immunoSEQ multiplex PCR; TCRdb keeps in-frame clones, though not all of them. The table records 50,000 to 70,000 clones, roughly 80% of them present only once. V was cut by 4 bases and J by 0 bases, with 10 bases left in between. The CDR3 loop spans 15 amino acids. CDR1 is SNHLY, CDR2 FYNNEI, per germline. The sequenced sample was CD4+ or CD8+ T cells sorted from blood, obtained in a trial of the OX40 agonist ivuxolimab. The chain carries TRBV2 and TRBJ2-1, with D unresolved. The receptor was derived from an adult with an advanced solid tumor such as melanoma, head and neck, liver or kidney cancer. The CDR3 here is CASSGTVSSYNEQFF. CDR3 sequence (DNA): TGTGCCAGCAGTGGCACAGTGAGCTCCTACAATGAGCAGTTCTTC.